A single sample is the source of the 26 T cell receptor beta chains below, sequenced in a study of PD-L1 blockade in urothelial cancer. The protocol was immunoSEQ multiplex PCR, while the TCRdb copy is restricted to in-frame clones and leaves out a portion. The sample includes 85,000 to 100,000 clones, approximately 90% of them seen just once. Sequencing used PBMCs, obtained around atezolizumab (anti-PD-L1) treatment. These receptor sequences come from a man aged 60-69 years with urothelial cancer.

J is TRBJ2-1 and V is TRBV7-9, with TRBD2 matching over 16 bases. Germline assignment: CDR1 SEHNR and CDR2 FQNEAQ (reference sequence). The CDR3 sequence is 16 residues long. The J segment lost 10 bases and the V segment lost 2 bases, leaving 5 bases of the junction unmatched. The CDR3: CASSLTGLAGGLEQFF. CDR3 nucleotide sequence: TGTGCCAGCAGCTTAACGGGACTAGCGGGGGGGCTCGAGCAGTTCTTC.

The J gene is TRBJ1-5, the V gene TRBV9; 8 bases line up with TRBD1. CDR1 and CDR2 from the germline V gene are SGDLS and YYNGEE. V lost 0 bases and J lost 7; bases outside the gene matches: 6. The CDR3 totals 15 residues. CDR3 in DNA: TGTGCCAGCAGCGTAGGAGCGACAGGGGACCAGCCCCAGCATTTT. This encodes CASSVGATGDQPQHF.

The V call is TRBV28, the J call TRBJ2-7, with unresolved D. The germline CDR1 and CDR2 sequences are MDHEN and SYDVKM. The CDR3 sequence is 10 residues long. Deletions cut 7 bases from V and 4 bases from J, with 5 bases between. For the CDR3, the DNA is TGTGCCAGCATCCCTTACGAGCAGTACTTC. This encodes CASIPYEQYF.

V gene TRBV27 combines with J gene TRBJ1-1; no clear D gene. Looked up from germline, CDR1 is MNHEY and CDR2 is SMNVEV (reference sequence). This CDR3 is built from 14 residues. Trimming cost V 3 bases and J 1 base, with 9 bases left between them. CDR3 nucleotide sequence: TGTGCCAGCAGTTTGACGACGGGGAACACTGAAGCTTTCTTT. Translated: CASSLTTGNTEAFF.

V gene TRBV7-3 combines with J gene TRBJ2-2, with 10 nucleotides matching TRBD2. The CDR3 has 17 residues. Germline V gene sequence: CDR1 SGHTA, CDR2 FQGTGA. Germline trimming cut 5 bases from V and 5 bases from J; bases unmatched to any gene: 11. DNA of the CDR3: TGTGCCAGCAGCCGAGGGCCAGCGGGGGGGGAAACCGGGGAGCTGTTTTTT. This sequence encodes CASSRGPAGGETGELFF.

The CDR3 here is CASSPGQGGLYGYTF. The CDR3 nucleotides read TGCGCCAGCAGCCCGGGACAGGGAGGTCTCTATGGCTACACCTTC. The chain recombines TRBV5-1 with TRBJ1-2; TRBD1 matches at 9 bases. J was trimmed by 4 bases and V by 4 bases; bases with no gene match: 8. From germline, CDR1 is SGHRS and CDR2 YFSETQ. The CDR3 length is 15 residues.

The rearrangement joins TRBV7-2 to TRBJ1-4; 7 bases align to TRBD1. In germline, CDR1 is SGHTA, CDR2 FQGNSA. Losses at the gene ends were 5 bases for V and 0 bases for J; bases not matched to a gene: 9. The CDR3 covers 17 residues. This CDR3 reads CASSRQGPITTNEKLFF. The CDR3 region has the DNA TGTGCCAGCAGCCGACAGGGCCCCATAACAACTAATGAAAAACTGTTTTTT.

The rearrangement uses TRBV4-2 and TRBJ2-7; 7 bases map to TRBD2. The V gene end was trimmed by 2 bases and the J gene end by 1 base; junction bases not matched to a gene: 11. CDR3 length equals 17 residues. Germline V gives CDR1 LGHNA, CDR2 YNFKEQ. CDR3: CASSQQAVRAGSYEQYF. CDR3 nucleotides: TGTGCCAGCAGCCAACAGGCGGTACGAGCGGGGTCCTACGAGCAGTACTTC.

V is TRBV5-1 and J is TRBJ2-1; 7 nucleotides match TRBD2. CDR3 size: 16 residues. The germline V gene encodes CDR1 SGHRS and CDR2 YFSETQ. V lost 1 base to trimming and J lost 6 bases; unmatched junction nucleotides: 10. As DNA, the CDR3 is TGCGCCAGCAGCTTGATGGCGGGAGACTTTGGCAATGAGCAGTTCTTC. Its translation: CASSLMAGDFGNEQFF. The variable domain in full, with the rest retrieved from reference TRBV5-1 and TRBJ2-1, is KAGVTQTPRYLIKTRGQQVTLSCSPISGHRSVSWYQQTPGQGLQFLFEYFSETQRNKGNFPGRFSGRQFSNSRSEMNVSTLELGDSALYLCASSLMAGDFGNEQFFGPGTRLTVL.

The rearrangement joins TRBV5-4 to TRBJ2-2; D gene ambiguous. The CDR3 spans 15 residues. CDR1 SGHNT and CDR2 YYREEE come from the germline V gene (reference sequence). Between the trimmed V and J ends, which lost 0 bases and 5 bases, there was a span of 11 bases. The CDR3 spells CASSLGAYGTGELFF. In nucleotides, the CDR3 is TGTGCCAGCAGCTTGGGGGCCTATGGAACCGGGGAGCTGTTTTTT.

The count of this clone is one. The chain joins TRBV28 to TRBJ1-2; D unclear. The CDR3 runs to 13 residues. CDR1 is MDHEN and CDR2 is SYDVKM in the germline V gene. With 5 bases removed from V and 8 bases from J, the gap between germline ends came to 15 bases. CDR3 sequence reads: CASSPRTIAGYTF. Written as DNA, the CDR3 is TGTGCCAGCAGTCCAAGAACTATAGCGGGCTACACCTTC.

The rearrangement joins TRBV15 to TRBJ1-4, with a tentative D call TRBD1 (6 bases). The CDR3 loop spans 14 amino acids. Trimming left V 0 bases short and J 11 bases short, with 13 bases between. The germline V gene encodes CDR1 LNHNV and CDR2 YYDKDF (reference sequence). CDR3 nucleotide sequence: TGTGCCACCAGCAGAGATTTCGACGGACAGAAACTGTTTTTT. It specifies CATSRDFDGQKLFF. Filled out from reference TRBV15 and TRBJ1-4, the complete variable domain reads DAMVIQNPRYQVTQFGKPVTLSCSQTLNHNVMYWYQQKSSQAPKLLFHYYDKDFNNEADTPDNFQSRRPNTSFCFLDIRSPGLGDTAMYLCATSRDFDGQKLFFGSGTQLSVL.

The J gene is TRBJ2-3, the V gene TRBV9; the D gene is possibly TRBD1 (5 bases). Trimming removed 0 bases from V and 1 base from J, with 24 bases in between. The CDR3 loop spans 20 amino acids. Per germline, CDR1 SGDLS and CDR2 YYNGEE. Here the CDR3 DNA reads TGTGCCAGCAGCGTAGCTACCCAGCGACAGTTGCCTTCCGGCACAGATACGCAGTATTTT. Amino acids: CASSVATQRQLPSGTDTQYF.

The V call is TRBV27, the J call TRBJ2-7; 8 nucleotides agree with TRBD1. Trimming removed 5 bases from V and 6 bases from J; junction bases left unmatched: 6. The CDR3 length is 13 residues. CDR1 and CDR2 (germline): MNHEY, SMNVEV (reference sequence). The CDR3 protein is CASSRTGGFEQYF. CDR3 DNA sequence: TGTGCCAGCAGTCGAACAGGGGGGTTCGAGCAGTACTTC.

The rearrangement joins TRBV5-1 to TRBJ2-7, with 8 nucleotides matching TRBD2. CDR1 SGHRS and CDR2 YFSETQ come from the germline V gene. The CDR3 runs 14 residues. V gave up 2 bases and J gave up 4 bases; unmatched junction bases: 5. The CDR3 protein is CASSFRGTSYEQYF. The CDR3 DNA reads TGCGCCAGCAGCTTTAGGGGGACTAGTTACGAGCAGTACTTC.

The V gene is TRBV2, the J gene TRBJ2-7, with D possibly being TRBD2 (7 bases). CDR3 length: 14 amino acids. V was pared by 3 bases and J by 2 bases, with 11 bases between. Germline CDR1 and CDR2: SNHLY and FYNNEI. Written as DNA, the CDR3 is TGTGCCAGCAGTGACCAGGGGACTACCTACGAGCAGTACTTC. Amino acid sequence: CASSDQGTTYEQYF.

The gene calls are TRBV7-3 and TRBJ2-3; 8 bases fit TRBD2. Germline V gene sequence: CDR1 SGHTA, CDR2 FQGTGA. The V gene end was trimmed by 2 bases and the J gene end by 1 base; junction bases not matched to a gene: 5. The CDR3 loop spans 16 amino acids. This CDR3 reads CASSLLPGRGTDTQYF. DNA for the CDR3: TGTGCCAGCAGCTTACTACCCGGGAGGGGCACAGATACGCAGTATTTT. The whole variable domain, remainder taken from reference TRBV7-3 and TRBJ2-3, is GAGVSQTPSNKVTEKGKYVELRCDPISGHTALYWYRQSLGQGPEFLIYFQGTGAADDSGLPNDRFFAVRPEGSVSTLKIQRTERGDSAVYLCASSLLPGRGTDTQYFGPGTRLTVL.

The V call is TRBV7-3, the J call TRBJ2-1; D possibly corresponds to TRBD2 (5 bases). CDR1 SGHTA and CDR2 FQGTGA come from the germline V gene. The CDR3 is 11 residues long. V lost 5 bases and J lost 6, with 5 bases in between. CDR3 sequence: CASSAGNEQFF. CDR3 bases: TGTGCCAGCAGCGCGGGCAATGAGCAGTTCTTC. Drawing the rest from reference TRBV7-3 and TRBJ2-1, the complete variable domain is GAGVSQTPSNKVTEKGKYVELRCDPISGHTALYWYRQSLGQGPEFLIYFQGTGAADDSGLPNDRFFAVRPEGSVSTLKIQRTERGDSAVYLCASSAGNEQFFGPGTRLTVL.

The rearrangement joins TRBV28 to TRBJ2-7; 7 bases fit TRBD1. The CDR3 spans 10 residues. CDR1 is MDHEN and CDR2 is SYDVKM in the germline V gene. The trim removed 6 bases at V and 13 bases at J, leaving 6 bases unmatched. CDR3 coding DNA: TGTGCCAGCAGCCGGGACAGATTATACTTC. It specifies CASSRDRLYF.

The rearrangement joins TRBV5-6 to TRBJ1-5, with TRBD1 identical over 9 bases. In germline, CDR1 is SGHDT, CDR2 YYEEEE. There are 16 residues in the CDR3. Trimming removed 2 bases from V and 2 bases from J; junction bases left unmatched: 5. CDR3: CASSFDRGSGNQPQHF. CDR3 sequence (DNA): TGTGCCAGCAGCTTTGACAGGGGGTCGGGCAATCAGCCCCAGCATTTT.

CDR3 amino acids: CASSPDRDTEAFF. The CDR3 bases are TGTGCCAGCAGCCCCGACAGGGACACTGAAGCTTTCTTT. The chain carries TRBV6-6 and TRBJ1-1, with 7 bases identical to TRBD1. CDR1 is MNHNY and CDR2 is SVGAGI in the germline V gene (reference sequence). The V and J ends lost 6 bases and 3 bases, in that order; junction bases with no gene match: 4. The CDR3 is made up of 13 amino acids.

The chain links TRBV20-1 to TRBJ1-1, with unresolved D. Germline V CDR1 and CDR2: DFQATT, SNEGSKA (reference sequence). The CDR3 length is 11 residues. Trimming cost V 5 bases and J 11 bases, with 15 bases left between them. CDR3 sequence: CSAGNDIAAFF. The DNA of the CDR3 is TGCAGTGCTGGAAATGACATCGCCGCTTTCTTT.

The chain links TRBV19 to TRBJ2-3, with no clear D. The CDR3 sequence is 15 residues long. Trimming stripped 1 base from V and 2 bases from J, with 10 bases between. CDR1 LNHDA and CDR2 SQIVND come from the germline V gene (reference sequence). As DNA, the CDR3 is TGTGCCAGTAGTATAGGAGGAGTACTCACAGATACGCAGTATTTT. Amino acid sequence: CASSIGGVLTDTQYF.

CDR3 loop: CASSPRWTSGASTDTQYF. The CDR3 nucleotides read TGTGCCAGCAGCCCCCGGTGGACTAGCGGGGCCTCCACAGATACGCAGTATTTT. The V call is TRBV13, the J call TRBJ2-3; TRBD2 matches at 12 bases. The CDR3 is made up of 18 amino acids. J gave up 2 bases and V 5 bases, and 11 bases lay outside the gene matches. Germline loops: CDR1 PRHDT, CDR2 FYEKMQ (reference sequence).

The CDR3 loop is CASSSRRRENTGELFF. The CDR3 nucleotides are TGTGCCAGCAGTTCCCGCCGGCGGGAGAACACCGGGGAGCTGTTTTTT. V and J are TRBV6-5 and TRBJ2-2; maybe TRBD2 (6 bases). The germline V gene has CDR1 MNHEY and CDR2 SVGAGI. The CDR3 sequence is 16 residues long. Trimming shortened V by 4 bases and J by 1 base, and 13 bases separated the two germline ends.

This chain uses TRBV25-1 with TRBJ2-7; 10 bases line up with TRBD1. V was clipped by 3 bases and J by 2 bases; unmatched bases: 10. Germline assignment: CDR1 MGHDK and CDR2 SYGVNS. The CDR3 sequence is 17 residues long. CDR3 sequence reads: CASSDPRLDRGPYEQYF. CDR3 nucleotides: TGTGCCAGCAGTGATCCTCGACTCGACAGGGGGCCCTACGAGCAGTACTTC.